These 26 T cell receptor beta chains originate from one sample sequenced in a study of PD-1 blockade in classical Hodgkin lymphoma. Every single patient, without exception, relapsed after autologous stem cell transplantation, and brentuximab vedotin exposure varied. Using immunoSEQ multiplex PCR, the repertoire was profiled, and TCRdb retains in-frame clones only, with some absent. The table has tens of thousands of clones, roughly 90% seen once; the top ten hold 20% to 25%. This sample comprised peripheral blood mononuclear cells (PBMCs), obtained at baseline. The source of these receptors is a human donor with classical Hodgkin lymphoma.

The gene calls are TRBV18 and TRBJ1-3, with D unclear. Germline values: CDR1 KGHSH, CDR2 LQKENI. Trimming took 2 bases from V and 0 from J, leaving 5 bases between them. The CDR3 spans 14 residues. The CDR3 loop is CASSPASSGNTIYF. CDR3 nucleotide sequence: TGTGCCAGCTCACCAGCCAGCTCTGGAAACACCATATATTTT.

The sample holds a few counts of this clone. The V gene is TRBV6-5, the J gene TRBJ1-2; D unresolved. Trimming stripped 6 bases from V and 2 bases from J, with 10 bases between. CDR3 length: 13 residues. CDR1 MNHEY and CDR2 SVGAGI come from the germline V gene. CDR3 sequence: CASSRTVNYGYTF. The CDR3 DNA reads as TGTGCCAGCAGCCGCACAGTCAACTATGGCTACACCTTC.

The V gene is TRBV11-2, the J gene TRBJ1-2; D gene unclear. Germline-derived CDR1 and CDR2 are SGHAT and FQNNGV. CDR3 size: 13 residues. V lost 5 bases, J lost 12 bases, and 19 bases lay in between. The CDR3 sequence is CASSPTPLEADTF. CDR3 DNA sequence: TGTGCCAGCAGCCCCACACCCTTAGAGGCGGACACCTTC.

The V gene is TRBV10-3, the J gene TRBJ2-1, with D tentatively TRBD1 (5 bases). The CDR3 length is 12 residues. Trimming left V 11 bases short and J 4 bases short, with 12 bases between. Germline V CDR1 and CDR2: ENHRY, SYGVKD. The CDR3 DNA follows: TGTGCCGCTGGACAAATATACAATGAGCAGTTCTTC. The encoded protein is CAAGQIYNEQFF.

The rearrangement uses TRBV4-3 and TRBJ1-2; weak D call: TRBD1 (5 bases). V lost 1 base to trimming and J lost 0 bases, with 12 bases between them. CDR3 length: 16 residues. The germline CDR1 and CDR2 sequences are LGHNA and YSLEER. The CDR3 sequence is CASSQVTGSSNYGYTF. The CDR3 coding sequence is TGCGCCAGCAGCCAAGTAACAGGTTCCTCTAACTATGGCTACACCTTC.

This chain links TRBV7-2 with TRBJ2-1; D gene uncertain. Germline V gene data show CDR1 as SGHTA and CDR2 as FQGNSA. V lost 2 bases, J lost 9 bases, and 11 bases lay in between. CDR3 length: 13 residues. CDR3 sequence (DNA): TGTGCCAGCAGCTTATCTAGTAGTACTGAGCAGTTCTTC. Translation gives CASSLSSSTEQFF.

The chain employs TRBV15 and TRBJ2-7; possible D gene TRBD2, 5 bases. Germline V gives CDR1 LNHNV, CDR2 YYDKDF (reference sequence). The CDR3 consists of 14 residues. V lost 5 bases, J lost 2 bases, and 13 bases lay in between. The CDR3 DNA sequence: TGTGCCACCAGCTTTGCGACGGGGACCTACGAGCAGTACTTC. Its protein is CATSFATGTYEQYF.

This rearrangement joins TRBV5-5 to TRBJ1-2, with no clear D. V was trimmed by 2 bases and J by 7 bases, leaving 15 bases between them. The CDR3 runs 14 residues. CDR1 and CDR2 from the germline V gene are SGHKS and YYEKEE (reference sequence). CDR3 in amino acids: CASSFRSGMVGYTF. The CDR3 coding sequence is TGTGCCAGCAGCTTCAGGTCGGGAATGGTTGGCTACACCTTC.

The chain couples TRBV4-2 to TRBJ2-7; D possibly corresponds to TRBD2 (6 bases). This CDR3 spans 16 amino acids. Germline CDR1 reads LGHNA; CDR2 reads YNFKEQ. Between the trimmed V and J ends, which lost 0 bases and 2 bases, there was a span of 14 bases. CDR3 sequence (DNA): TGTGCCAGCAGCCAAGATAATTCCGGGAGCGCCTACGAGCAGTACTTC. As protein: CASSQDNSGSAYEQYF.

This chain connects TRBV29-1 to TRBJ2-7, with 10 bases aligning to TRBD1. The germline V gene has CDR1 SQVTM and CDR2 ANQGSEA. V lost 4 bases and J lost 7; bases outside the gene matches: 10. The CDR3 runs 14 residues. For the CDR3, the DNA is TGCAGCGTTGTCAGGGGGACAGGGGACGGGGAGCAGTACTTC. Residues: CSVVRGTGDGEQYF.

The chain carries TRBV19 and TRBJ2-7; D is uncertain. V was trimmed by 6 bases and J by 5 bases, leaving 17 bases between them. Germline CDR1 is LNHDA and CDR2 is SQIVND (reference sequence). CDR3 size: 14 residues. The CDR3 loop reads CASRRSQMLDEQYF. The CDR3 DNA follows: TGTGCCAGTAGAAGATCACAGATGCTCGACGAGCAGTACTTC.

The chain recombines TRBV27 with TRBJ2-3, with D possibly matching TRBD2 (6 bases). CDR3 length: 16 amino acids. The germline CDR1 and CDR2 sequences are MNHEY and SMNVEV (reference sequence). V was trimmed by 3 bases and J by 1 base, leaving 14 bases between them. CDR3 sequence reads: CASSFLPGVGTDTQYF. DNA for the CDR3: TGTGCCAGCAGTTTTCTACCGGGGGTGGGCACAGATACGCAGTATTTT.

The CDR3 here is CASSPTVQETQYF. CDR3 in DNA: TGTGCCAGCTCACCAACCGTCCAAGAGACCCAGTACTTC. This chain uses TRBV18 with TRBJ2-5; D call uncertain. V lost 2 bases and J 1 base, leaving 5 bases between the germline ends. The germline CDR1 and CDR2 sequences are KGHSH and LQKENI. The CDR3 spans 13 residues.

J is TRBJ2-6 and V is TRBV4-2; D might be TRBD1 or TRBD2, each matching 5 bases. The V gene's germline CDR1 is LGHNA and CDR2 YNFKEQ. The CDR3 is made up of 20 amino acids. The V and J ends lost 4 bases and 0 bases respectively, with 22 bases between them. This chain's CDR3 is CASSPSWGPRTTSGANVLTF. The CDR3 region has the DNA TGTGCCAGCAGCCCCTCTTGGGGACCCAGAACAACCTCTGGGGCCAACGTCCTGACTTTC.

The rearrangement joins TRBV19 to TRBJ2-3, with 12 nucleotides matching TRBD2. The CDR3 length is 14 residues. CDR1 is LNHDA and CDR2 is SQIVND in the germline V gene (reference sequence). Trimming removed 5 bases from V and 6 bases from J; junction bases left unmatched: 3. CDR3 region: CASSQTSGSDTQYF. For the CDR3, the DNA is TGTGCCAGTAGTCAGACTAGCGGGAGTGATACGCAGTATTTT.

This clone appeared a single time. The chain links TRBV10-3 to TRBJ2-1; possibly TRBD2 for D (6 bases). From germline, CDR1 is ENHRY and CDR2 SYGVKD. CDR3 length: 17 amino acids. V lost 2 bases and J 0 bases, leaving 14 bases between the germline ends. The CDR3 sequence: CAISETELTSSYNEQFF. The CDR3 coding sequence is TGTGCCATCAGTGAGACCGAGCTGACTAGCTCCTACAATGAGCAGTTCTTC.

V usage is TRBV13 and J usage is TRBJ1-1; no definite D call. Trimming removed 1 base at V and 5 bases at J, with 8 bases between. The germline CDR1 and CDR2 sequences are PRHDT and FYEKMQ (reference sequence). CDR3 size: 13 residues. CDR3 protein: CASSLARGTEAFF. CDR3 nucleotide sequence: TGTGCCAGCAGCTTAGCCCGGGGTACTGAAGCTTTCTTT.

The chain's CDR3 is CASSLLNSDGYTF. CDR3 coding DNA: TGTGCCAGCAGCTTACTAAACAGTGATGGCTACACCTTC. This chain joins TRBV7-2 and TRBJ1-2; D unclear. The CDR3 extends over 13 amino acids. CDR1 is SGHTA and CDR2 is FQGNSA in the germline V gene. V shed 2 bases and J shed 6 bases, with 10 bases lying between them.

The J gene is TRBJ2-3, the V gene TRBV7-2; TRBD2 is a possible D gene (5 bases). V gave up 2 bases and J gave up 4 bases, with 10 bases separating them. The CDR3 contains 14 residues. Per the germline V gene, CDR1 is SGHTA and CDR2 is FQGNSA. The CDR3 protein is CASSLRLAADTQYF. CDR3 coding DNA: TGTGCCAGCAGCTTACGGCTAGCAGCAGATACGCAGTATTTT.

The rearrangement uses TRBV7-2 and TRBJ2-1; 10 positions match TRBD2. The V gene end was trimmed by 5 bases and the J gene end by 8 bases; junction bases not matched to a gene: 9. CDR1 SGHTA and CDR2 FQGNSA come from the germline V gene. CDR3 size: 15 residues. The chain's CDR3 is CASSAQLAGRDEQFF. CDR3 DNA sequence: TGTGCCAGCAGCGCCCAACTAGCGGGAAGGGATGAGCAGTTCTTC.

The chain employs TRBV15 and TRBJ1-3; 7 bases are a match to TRBD1. The V and J ends lost 1 base and 2 bases, in that order; junction bases with no gene match: 11. Germline V CDR1 and CDR2: LNHNV, YYDKDF (reference sequence). This CDR3 has 18 amino acids. The CDR3, as DNA: TGTGCCACCAGCAGAGCGAAACACCCAGGACAGGCTGGAAACACCATATATTTT. It specifies CATSRAKHPGQAGNTIYF.

The chain couples TRBV27 to TRBJ2-1; either TRBD1 or TRBD2 may supply D (5 bases each). V was pared by 7 bases and J by 7 bases, with 17 bases between. Germline lookup yields CDR1 MNHEY and CDR2 SMNVEV (reference sequence). The CDR3 is 14 amino acids. Here the CDR3 reads CASTTGTWGNEQFF. For the CDR3, the DNA is TGTGCCAGCACGACGGGAACGTGGGGGAATGAGCAGTTCTTC.

This chain joins TRBV18 and TRBJ2-1; 14 nucleotides line up with TRBD2. The germline V gene has CDR1 KGHSH and CDR2 LQKENI. The length of the CDR3 is 21 residues. J lost 7 bases, V lost 0 bases, and 17 bases had no gene match. CDR3: CASSPPMGLAGEIYSGNEQFF. The DNA for the CDR3 is TGTGCCAGCTCACCACCGATGGGACTAGCGGGAGAAATTTATAGTGGAAATGAGCAGTTCTTC.

CDR3: CASSLGRQTNEQYF. The CDR3 nucleotides read TGTGCCAGCAGCTTGGGAAGACAGACTAACGAGCAGTACTTC. J is TRBJ2-7 and V is TRBV11-2; D may correspond to TRBD1 or TRBD2 (5 bases each). The CDR3 has 14 amino acids. Trimming took 3 bases from V and 5 from J, leaving 14 bases between them. Germline CDR1 reads SGHAT; CDR2 reads FQNNGV.

V gene TRBV2 combines with J gene TRBJ1-2; D is perhaps TRBD1 (6 bases). The CDR3 loop spans 13 amino acids. Germline assignment: CDR1 SNHLY and CDR2 FYNNEI. V was pared by 9 bases and J by 0 bases, with 11 bases between. CDR3 sequence: CASWTEANYGYTF. Here the CDR3 DNA reads TGTGCCAGTTGGACAGAAGCTAACTATGGCTACACCTTC.

This chain links TRBV11-2 with TRBJ2-7; D is ambiguous. The CDR3 runs to 13 residues. CDR1 and CDR2 (germline): SGHAT, FQNNGV. Trimming took 1 base from V and 3 from J, leaving 7 bases between them. The CDR3 coding sequence is TGTGCCAGCAGCTTAGCCACCGGCTACGAGCAGTACTTC. This codes for CASSLATGYEQYF.